This T cell receptor beta chain was sequenced in a study of cytomegalovirus exposure and HLA in healthy donors. General observations from the study: Later analysis demonstrated an association between a missense DCLRE1C variant and TCR beta V- and J-gene trimming.

The CDR3 covers 13 residues. Germline lookup yields CDR1 SEHNR and CDR2 FQNEAQ (reference sequence). V was cut by 1 base and J by 2 bases, with 5 bases left in between. Notes on this clone: Antigen specificity is unknown.

PCR used 60 Vbeta primers and 13 Jbeta primers. The protocol was immunoSEQ multiplex PCR, while the TCRdb copy is restricted to in-frame clones and leaves out a portion. The sample lists tens of thousands of clones, 50% to 80% seen once, with about 20% in the top ten. This receptor was obtained from a man in his forties or fifties in good health and CMV-seropositive. Material: PBMCs. The chain is built from TRBV7-9 and TRBJ1-1; D remains ambiguous. The CDR3 region is CASSLVLNTEAFF. Here the CDR3 DNA reads TGTGCCAGCAGCTTAGTTCTTAACACTGAAGCTTTCTTT. The full variable domain, its missing parts supplied by reference TRBV7-9 and TRBJ1-1, is DTGVSQNPRHKITKRGQNVTFRCDPISEHNRLYWYRQTLGQGPEFLTYFQNEAQLEKSRLLSDRFSAERPKGSFSTLEIQRTEQGDSAMYLCASSLVLNTEAFFGQGTRLTVV.